This T cell receptor beta chain comes out of a study of CD8 T cells in ankylosing spondylitis. Whole-study results and caveats: Several highly homologous variants formed a TCR beta motif that appeared characteristic of ankylosing spondylitis blood. Certain motif variants had earlier appeared in reactive arthritis synovial fluid and blood.

Turning to this clonotype: Its cognate antigen is unknown.

Libraries for TCR beta were made by quantitative 5'-RACE with molecular barcodes. From the 5' RACE reads, TCRdb called clonotypes with MiXCR, one entry per CDR3 protein. The sample contains about 42,000 distinct CDR3 sequences, 4% of which appear only once. The V gene's germline CDR1 is SGDLS and CDR2 YYNGEE. Trimming removed 0 bases from V and 2 bases from J, with 11 bases in between. The CDR3 sequence is 15 residues long. Sequencing input: blood, either unsorted or a sorted T cell fraction (not recorded which). This receptor was identified in a female donor with ankylosing spondylitis or in good health (not recorded which). V and J are TRBV9 and TRBJ1-2; perhaps TRBD1 as D (5 bases). CDR3 bases: TGTGCCAGCAGCGTAGGGGGCGCCGCCAACTATGGCTACACCTTC. It is translated as CASSVGGAANYGYTF.